What follows are 18 T cell receptor beta chains derived from one specimen sequenced in a study of cytomegalovirus exposure and HLA in healthy donors. With 60 Vbeta and 13 Jbeta primers, the PCR was carried out. Sequencing was performed with immunoSEQ multiplex PCR; in TCRdb, only in-frame clones are kept and a portion is missing. In the table there are around 150,000 clones, 76% of which are singletons. Source material: PBMCs. Receptors originate from a man aged 35 to 55 in good health and CMV-seronegative.

This chain links TRBV6-5 with TRBJ1-6, with TRBD1 as a possible D gene (6 bases). Trimming left V 6 bases short and J 7 bases short, with 13 bases between. Per germline, CDR1 MNHEY and CDR2 SVGAGI. The CDR3 contains 14 residues. Written as DNA, the CDR3 is TGTGCCAGCAGCAATGGACAGAGCAATTCACCCCTCCACTTT. It encodes CASSNGQSNSPLHF.

The V gene is TRBV7-6, the J gene TRBJ2-5, with D possibly TRBD2 on 6 matching bases. Trimming took off 1 base at V and 11 bases at J, with 17 bases between the two ends. CDR3 length: 14 residues. Germline V lookup: CDR1 SGHVS, CDR2 FNYEAQ. CDR3 DNA: TGTGCCAGCAGCTTAGTTTCAAATTCGGGGGAGCAGTACTTC. Amino acids: CASSLVSNSGEQYF.

The genes are TRBV5-5 and TRBJ2-7, with 8 bases fitting TRBD2. Germline V gives CDR1 SGHKS, CDR2 YYEKEE (reference sequence). The CDR3 extends over 15 amino acids. The V and J ends lost 0 bases and 0 bases, in that order; junction bases with no gene match: 2. The CDR3 loop is CASSLAAGGSYEQYF. The CDR3, as DNA: TGTGCCAGCAGCTTGGCGGCGGGAGGCTCCTACGAGCAGTACTTC.

This clone appeared a single time. The chain uses TRBV6-1 and TRBJ2-3; 7 nucleotides match TRBD2. Germline assignment: CDR1 MNHNS and CDR2 SASEGT. This CDR3 is built from 15 residues. The chain's CDR3 is CPQQSGGTSTDTQYF. The CDR3 DNA is TGTCCTCAGCAGTCGGGAGGCACTAGCACAGATACGCAGTATTTT.

The rearrangement joins TRBV7-9 to TRBJ2-7; 9 bases match TRBD2. The CDR3 is made up of 15 amino acids. With 1 base clipped from V and 4 bases from J, the junction kept 5 bases outside the gene matches. The germline CDR1 and CDR2 sequences are SEHNR and FQNEAQ (reference sequence). DNA of the CDR3: TGTGCCAGCAGCTTAGAAGCGGGAGGCGTTTACGAGCAGTACTTC. Translating gives CASSLEAGGVYEQYF. The full variable domain, its missing parts supplied by reference TRBV7-9 and TRBJ2-7, is DTGVSQNPRHKITKRGQNVTFRCDPISEHNRLYWYRQTLGQGPEFLTYFQNEAQLEKSRLLSDRFSAERPKGSFSTLEIQRTEQGDSAMYLCASSLEAGGVYEQYFGPGTRLTVT.

The V call is TRBV4-1, the J call TRBJ2-3; TRBD1 matches at 9 bases. The CDR3 consists of 16 residues. CDR1 and CDR2 from the germline V gene are MGHRA and YSYEKL. The V gene end was trimmed by 0 bases and the J gene end by 5 bases; junction bases not matched to a gene: 6. The CDR3 sequence is CASSQDIGQGLDTQYF. The CDR3, as DNA: TGCGCCAGCAGCCAAGACATCGGACAGGGGCTAGATACGCAGTATTTT.

V usage is TRBV27 and J usage is TRBJ2-1; 13 nucleotides line up with TRBD2. Losses at the gene ends were 4 bases for V and 9 bases for J; bases not matched to a gene: 9. The CDR3 is made up of 16 amino acids. CDR1 and CDR2 (germline): MNHEY, SMNVEV (reference sequence). The CDR3 sequence: CASSYLLAGGRGEQFF. The CDR3 DNA reads TGTGCCAGCAGTTATTTACTAGCGGGAGGGCGGGGTGAGCAGTTCTTC.

This chain connects TRBV28 to TRBJ2-7; D not certain. Germline loops: CDR1 MDHEN, CDR2 SYDVKM. V was pared by 4 bases and J by 1 base, with 5 bases between. The CDR3 totals 12 residues. The CDR3 sequence is CASSSESYEQYF. The CDR3 DNA reads TGTGCCAGCAGTTCTGAGTCCTACGAGCAGTACTTC.

The chain recombines TRBV4-1 with TRBJ2-7; TRBD2 aligns across 9 bases. J lost 2 bases, V lost 1 base, and 6 bases had no gene match. CDR3 length: 16 amino acids. In germline, CDR1 is MGHRA, CDR2 YSYEKL. CDR3 sequence: CASSQALAGFAYEQYF. CDR3 nucleotides: TGCGCCAGCAGCCAAGCGCTAGCGGGGTTCGCCTACGAGCAGTACTTC.

This chain connects TRBV11-2 to TRBJ1-2; a weak D match, TRBD1 (5 bases). The CDR3 has 16 residues. CDR1 and CDR2 (germline): SGHAT, FQNNGV. The V gene lost 5 bases and the J gene lost 1 base, with 17 bases spanning the gap. CDR3 coding DNA: TGTGCCAGCAGCCACCCTACGGACACAAGTAACTATGGCTACACCTTC. It translates to CASSHPTDTSNYGYTF.

The chain has TRBV4-1 and TRBJ2-3; the match to TRBD2 covers 10 bases. CDR1 MGHRA and CDR2 YSYEKL come from the germline V gene. The CDR3 sequence is 17 residues long. V trimming: 6 bases; J trimming: 1 base; junction bases outside the gene matches: 10. The CDR3 sequence: CASRQSSGRTGTDTQYF. The CDR3 DNA follows: TGCGCCAGCAGACAGAGTAGCGGGAGGACCGGCACAGATACGCAGTATTTT.

Comment on this clone: Other DNA sequences in this specimen translate into the identical CDR3. The chain is built from TRBV27 and TRBJ2-6; TRBD2 is a possible D gene (6 bases). Germline V gives CDR1 MNHEY, CDR2 SMNVEV (reference sequence). V was trimmed by 6 bases and J by 0 bases, leaving 6 bases between them. The CDR3 has 14 residues. The CDR3 loop reads CASSGGSGANVLTF. CDR3 nucleotide sequence: TGTGCCAGCAGCGGGGGCTCTGGGGCCAACGTCCTGACTTTC.

This sequence joins TRBV28 and TRBJ1-1; D is perhaps TRBD1 (5 bases). There are 15 residues in the CDR3. V lost 6 bases to trimming and J lost 4 bases, with 18 bases between them. The germline gives CDR1 MDHEN, CDR2 SYDVKM. The CDR3 sequence is CASSPMGGRGTEAFF. The CDR3, as DNA: TGTGCCAGCAGCCCCATGGGGGGAAGGGGCACTGAAGCTTTCTTT.

The rearrangement links TRBV19 to TRBJ1-2; D might be TRBD1 (5 bases). CDR1 is LNHDA and CDR2 is SQIVND in the germline V gene (reference sequence). CDR3 length: 14 amino acids. The V and J ends lost 7 bases and 4 bases respectively, with 16 bases between them. The CDR3 DNA is TGTGCCAGTACACCAGGGCTCCCCACCTATGGCTACACCTTC. Translated, it gives CASTPGLPTYGYTF.

Only one count was recorded for this clone. The rearrangement links TRBV15 to TRBJ2-2, with 7 bases aligning to TRBD2. Germline CDR1 reads LNHNV; CDR2 reads YYDKDF (reference sequence). V lost 1 base and J lost 0; bases outside the gene matches: 5. There are 17 residues in the CDR3. Written as DNA, the CDR3 is TGTGCCACCAGCAGAGGGGTGGGAGGGGCGAACACCGGGGAGCTGTTTTTT. It codes for CATSRGVGGANTGELFF.

The rearrangement links TRBV9 to TRBJ2-3; unclear D gene. The germline gives CDR1 SGDLS, CDR2 YYNGEE. There are 15 residues in the CDR3. V shed 0 bases and J shed 3 bases, with 11 bases lying between them. The CDR3 sequence is CASSVESGHTDTQYF. The CDR3 region has the DNA TGTGCCAGCAGCGTAGAGTCTGGGCATACAGATACGCAGTATTTT.

The V gene is TRBV5-5, the J gene TRBJ2-5; tentatively, D is TRBD1 (5 bases). The V gene's germline CDR1 is SGHKS and CDR2 YYEKEE (reference sequence). Between the trimmed V and J ends, which lost 0 bases and 5 bases, there was a span of 14 bases. This CDR3 has 15 residues. The DNA for the CDR3 is TGTGCCAGCAGCTTGGAGGGGTTACTTTGGGAGACCCAGTACTTC. It specifies CASSLEGLLWETQYF. The entire variable domain, with the rest obtained from reference TRBV5-5 and TRBJ2-5, is as follows: DAGVTQSPTHLIKTRGQQVTLRCSPISGHKSVSWYQQVLGQGPQFIFQYYEKEERGRGNFPDRFSARQFPNYSSELNVNALLLGDSALYLCASSLEGLLWETQYFGPGTRLLVL.

V is TRBV19 and J is TRBJ2-5; tentative D call: TRBD1 (6 bases). The CDR3 has 14 residues. Germline CDR1 and CDR2: LNHDA and SQIVND (reference sequence). Trimming pared 6 bases from V and 1 base from J, leaving 12 bases between. The CDR3, as DNA: TGTGCCAGTAGCCCACAGGGTCTCCAAGAGACCCAGTACTTC. Translation: CASSPQGLQETQYF.